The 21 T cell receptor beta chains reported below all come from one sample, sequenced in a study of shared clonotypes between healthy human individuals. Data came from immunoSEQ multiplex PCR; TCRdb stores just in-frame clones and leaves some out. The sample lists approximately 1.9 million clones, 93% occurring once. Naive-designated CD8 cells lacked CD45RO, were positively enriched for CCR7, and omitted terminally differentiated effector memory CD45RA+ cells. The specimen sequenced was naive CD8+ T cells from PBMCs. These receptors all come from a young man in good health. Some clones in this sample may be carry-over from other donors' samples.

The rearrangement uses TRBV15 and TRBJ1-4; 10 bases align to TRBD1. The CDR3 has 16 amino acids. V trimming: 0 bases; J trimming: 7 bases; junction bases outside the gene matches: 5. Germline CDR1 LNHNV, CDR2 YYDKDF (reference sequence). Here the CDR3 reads CATSRDTRDRGEKLFF. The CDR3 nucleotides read TGTGCCACCAGCAGAGATACGAGGGACAGGGGTGAAAAACTGTTTTTT.

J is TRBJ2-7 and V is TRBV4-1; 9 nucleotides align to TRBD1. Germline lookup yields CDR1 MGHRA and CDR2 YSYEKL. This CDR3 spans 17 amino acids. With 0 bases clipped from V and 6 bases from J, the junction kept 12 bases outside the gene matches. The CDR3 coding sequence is TGCGCCAGCAGCCAAGAGGAGGTGGGACAGGGCGTTACCGAGCAGTACTTC. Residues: CASSQEEVGQGVTEQYF.

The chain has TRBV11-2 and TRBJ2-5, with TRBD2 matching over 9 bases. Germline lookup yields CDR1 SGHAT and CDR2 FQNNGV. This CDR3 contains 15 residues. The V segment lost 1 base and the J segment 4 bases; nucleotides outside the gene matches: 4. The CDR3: CASSLGSGSGETQYF. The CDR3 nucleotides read TGTGCCAGCAGCTTAGGTAGCGGGAGCGGAGAGACCCAGTACTTC.

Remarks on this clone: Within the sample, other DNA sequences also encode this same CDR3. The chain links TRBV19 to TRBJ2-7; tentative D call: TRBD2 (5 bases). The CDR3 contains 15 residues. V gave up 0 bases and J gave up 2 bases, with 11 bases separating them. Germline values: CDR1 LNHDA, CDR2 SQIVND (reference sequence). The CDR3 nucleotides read TGTGCCAGTAGTATAGAAGGAGGCTCGACCTACGAGCAGTACTTC. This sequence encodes CASSIEGGSTYEQYF.

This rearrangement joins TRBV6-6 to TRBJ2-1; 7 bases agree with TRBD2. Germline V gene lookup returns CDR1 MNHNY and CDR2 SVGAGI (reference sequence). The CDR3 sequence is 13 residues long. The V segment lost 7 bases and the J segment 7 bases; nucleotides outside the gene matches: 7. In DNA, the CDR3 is TGTGCCAGCACCCCCGGGGGGAGAAATGAGCAGTTCTTC. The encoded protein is CASTPGGRNEQFF.

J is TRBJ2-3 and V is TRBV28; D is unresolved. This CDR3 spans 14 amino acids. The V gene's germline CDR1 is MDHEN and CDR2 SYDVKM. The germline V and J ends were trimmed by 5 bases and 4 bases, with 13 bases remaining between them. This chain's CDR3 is CASSTSWDSDTQYF. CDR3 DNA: TGTGCCAGCAGTACTTCTTGGGATTCAGATACGCAGTATTTT. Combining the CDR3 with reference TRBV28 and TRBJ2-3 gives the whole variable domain DVKVTQSSRYLVKRTGEKVFLECVQDMDHENMFWYRQDPGLGLRLIYFSYDVKMKEKGDIPEGYSVSREKKERFSLILESASTNQTSMYLCASSTSWDSDTQYFGPGTRLTVL.

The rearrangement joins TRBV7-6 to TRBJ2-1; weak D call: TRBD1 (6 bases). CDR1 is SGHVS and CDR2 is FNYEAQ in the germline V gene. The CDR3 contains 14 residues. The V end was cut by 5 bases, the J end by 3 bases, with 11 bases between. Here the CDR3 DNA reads TGTGCCAGCAGCCCCCCGACAGGCTACAATGAGCAGTTCTTC. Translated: CASSPPTGYNEQFF.

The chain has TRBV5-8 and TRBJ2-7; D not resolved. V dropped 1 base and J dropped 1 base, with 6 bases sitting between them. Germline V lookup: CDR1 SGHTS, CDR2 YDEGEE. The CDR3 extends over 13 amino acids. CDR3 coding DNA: TGTGCCAGCAGCTTGAGGTATTCCTACGAGCAGTACTTC. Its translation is CASSLRYSYEQYF.

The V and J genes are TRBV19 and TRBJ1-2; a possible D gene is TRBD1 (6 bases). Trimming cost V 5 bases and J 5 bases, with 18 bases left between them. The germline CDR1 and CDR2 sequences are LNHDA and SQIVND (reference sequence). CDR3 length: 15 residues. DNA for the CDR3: TGTGCCAGTAGTGCGGACAGCGGTAAACTATATGGCTACACCTTC. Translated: CASSADSGKLYGYTF.

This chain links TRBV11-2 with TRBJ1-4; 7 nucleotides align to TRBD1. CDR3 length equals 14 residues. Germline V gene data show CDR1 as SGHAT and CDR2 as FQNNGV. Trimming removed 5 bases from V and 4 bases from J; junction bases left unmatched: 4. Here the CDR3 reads CASSRTGLNEKLFF. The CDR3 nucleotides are TGTGCCAGCAGCCGGACAGGACTTAATGAAAAACTGTTTTTT.

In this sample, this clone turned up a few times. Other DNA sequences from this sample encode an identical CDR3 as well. The CDR3 here is CASSLGQGNGYTF. The CDR3, as DNA: TGTGCCAGCAGCTTAGGGCAGGGAAATGGCTACACCTTC. This rearrangement joins TRBV7-9 to TRBJ1-2; possible D gene TRBD1, 5 bases. The CDR3 covers 13 residues. V was clipped by 1 base and J by 6 bases, with 9 bases between them. Germline CDR1 and CDR2: SEHNR and FQNEAQ (reference sequence). The full variable domain, with the rest looked up from reference TRBV7-9 and TRBJ1-2, is DTGVSQNPRHKITKRGQNVTFRCDPISEHNRLYWYRQTLGQGPEFLTYFQNEAQLEKSRLLSDRFSAERPKGSFSTLEIQRTEQGDSAMYLCASSLGQGNGYTFGSGTRLTVV.

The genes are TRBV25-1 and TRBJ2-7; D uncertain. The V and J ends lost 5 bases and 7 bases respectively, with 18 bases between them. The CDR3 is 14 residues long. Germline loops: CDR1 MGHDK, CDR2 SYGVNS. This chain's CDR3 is CASSRHAAGEEQYF. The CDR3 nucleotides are TGTGCCAGCAGTAGACACGCGGCAGGAGAGGAGCAGTACTTC.

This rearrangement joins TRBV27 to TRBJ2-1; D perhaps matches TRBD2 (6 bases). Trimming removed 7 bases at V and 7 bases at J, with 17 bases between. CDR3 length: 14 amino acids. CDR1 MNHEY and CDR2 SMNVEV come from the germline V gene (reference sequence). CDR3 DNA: TGTGCCAGCACTAAAACCGGGACTCTTAATGAGCAGTTCTTC. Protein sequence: CASTKTGTLNEQFF.

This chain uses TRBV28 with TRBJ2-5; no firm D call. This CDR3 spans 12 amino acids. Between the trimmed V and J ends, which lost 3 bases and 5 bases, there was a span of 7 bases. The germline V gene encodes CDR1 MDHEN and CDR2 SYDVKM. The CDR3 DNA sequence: TGTGCCAGCAGTTTTTCGGTCGAGACCCAGTACTTC. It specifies CASSFSVETQYF.

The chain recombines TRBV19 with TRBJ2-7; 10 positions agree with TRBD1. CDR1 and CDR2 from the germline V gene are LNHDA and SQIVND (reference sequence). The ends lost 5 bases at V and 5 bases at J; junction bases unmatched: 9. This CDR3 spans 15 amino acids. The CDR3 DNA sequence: TGTGCCAGTAGTCCTCGGGACAGGGGTGTCGACGAGCAGTACTTC. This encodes CASSPRDRGVDEQYF. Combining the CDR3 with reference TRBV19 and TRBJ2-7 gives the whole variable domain DGGITQSPKYLFRKEGQNVTLSCEQNLNHDAMYWYRQDPGQGLRLIYYSQIVNDFQKGDIAEGYSVSREKKESFPLTVTSAQKNPTAFYLCASSPRDRGVDEQYFGPGTRLTVT.

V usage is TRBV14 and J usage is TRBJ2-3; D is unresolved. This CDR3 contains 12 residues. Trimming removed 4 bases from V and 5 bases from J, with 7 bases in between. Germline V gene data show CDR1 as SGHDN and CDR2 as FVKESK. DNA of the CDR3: TGTGCCAGCAGCCCCCCAGGAGATACGCAGTATTTT. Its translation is CASSPPGDTQYF.

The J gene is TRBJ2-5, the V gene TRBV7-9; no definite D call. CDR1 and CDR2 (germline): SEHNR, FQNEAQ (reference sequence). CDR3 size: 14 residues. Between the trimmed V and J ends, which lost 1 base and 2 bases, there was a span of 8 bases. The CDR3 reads CASSLDSHQETQYF. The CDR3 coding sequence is TGTGCCAGCAGCTTAGATAGCCATCAAGAGACCCAGTACTTC.

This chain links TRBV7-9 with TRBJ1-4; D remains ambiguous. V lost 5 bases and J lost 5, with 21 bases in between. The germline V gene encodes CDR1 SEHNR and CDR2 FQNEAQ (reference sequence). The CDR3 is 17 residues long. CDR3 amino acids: CASSIRGGGKMNEKLFF. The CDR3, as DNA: TGTGCCAGCAGCATTAGAGGTGGAGGGAAAATGAATGAAAAACTGTTTTTT.

Here the CDR3 reads CASSAPRVRYGYTF. Here the CDR3 DNA reads TGTGCCAGCAGCGCCCCCAGGGTCCGGTATGGCTACACCTTC. The J gene is TRBJ1-2, the V gene TRBV7-9, with D maybe TRBD1 (5 bases). The CDR3 runs 14 residues. The germline V and J ends were trimmed by 5 bases and 5 bases, with 15 bases remaining between them. Germline CDR1 SEHNR, CDR2 FQNEAQ (reference sequence).

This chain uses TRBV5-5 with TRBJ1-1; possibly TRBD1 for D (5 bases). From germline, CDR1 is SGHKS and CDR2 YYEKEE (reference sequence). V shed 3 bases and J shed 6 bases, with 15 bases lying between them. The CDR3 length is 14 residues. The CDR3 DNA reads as TGTGCCAGCAGCTCCGGGCCCCGAGGGGCTGAAGCTTTCTTT. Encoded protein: CASSSGPRGAEAFF.

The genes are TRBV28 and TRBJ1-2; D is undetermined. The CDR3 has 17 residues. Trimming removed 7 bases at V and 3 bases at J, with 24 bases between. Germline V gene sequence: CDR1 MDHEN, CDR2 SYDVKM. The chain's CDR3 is CASTAEGGLGSDYGYTF. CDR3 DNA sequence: TGTGCCAGCACGGCGGAAGGAGGGTTGGGCTCGGACTATGGCTACACCTTC.